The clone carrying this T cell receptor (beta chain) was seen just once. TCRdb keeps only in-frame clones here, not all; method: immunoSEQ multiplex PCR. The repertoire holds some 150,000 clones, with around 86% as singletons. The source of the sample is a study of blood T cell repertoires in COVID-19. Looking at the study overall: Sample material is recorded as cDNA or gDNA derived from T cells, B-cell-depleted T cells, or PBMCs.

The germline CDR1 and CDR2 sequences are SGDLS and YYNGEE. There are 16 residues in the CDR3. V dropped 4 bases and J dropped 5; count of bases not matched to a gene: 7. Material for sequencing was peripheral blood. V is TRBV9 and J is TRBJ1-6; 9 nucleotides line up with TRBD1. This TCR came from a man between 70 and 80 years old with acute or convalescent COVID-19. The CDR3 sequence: CASSPQTGGNNSPLHF. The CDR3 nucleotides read TGTGCCAGCAGCCCCCAGACAGGGGGAAATAATTCACCCCTCCACTTT. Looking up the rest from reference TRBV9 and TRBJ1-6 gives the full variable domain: DSGVTQTPKHLITATGQRVTLRCSPRSGDLSVYWYQQSLDQGLQFLIQYYNGEERAKGNILERFSAQQFPDLHSELNLSSLELGDSALYFCASSPQTGGNNSPLHFGNGTRLTVT.